The TCR beta chain described here comes from a study of blood T cell repertoires in COVID-19. Study details: From the United States, Italy and Spain came samples of acute and convalescent COVID-19.

Authors' analysis steps: It was from reference gene primer amplification that nucleated cell counts were estimated. Produced via immunoSEQ multiplex PCR; TCRdb's table is partial and in-frame only. The V and J calls and the clone size are those of that table, but D and trimming were determined from the DNA. The sample carries about 130,000 clones, around 85% recorded once. Trimming removed 0 bases at V and 7 bases at J, with 15 bases between. The V gene's germline CDR1 is LGHNA and CDR2 YNFKEQ. This CDR3 is built from 15 residues. The sequence derives from a woman of 80 years or more with acute or convalescent COVID-19. The specimen was peripheral blood. V usage is TRBV4-2 and J usage is TRBJ1-2; no reliable D call. CDR3 amino acids: CASSQDIGRLGGYTF. DNA of the CDR3: TGTGCCAGCAGCCAAGATATAGGGAGGTTGGGTGGCTACACCTTC.